This T cell receptor beta chain was captured by sequencing in a study of cytomegalovirus exposure and HLA in healthy donors. Overall study findings and caveats: The dataset shows that most TCR sequences were rare, while some public TCRs occurred in many donors. It was approximately 150 TCR beta chains that were listed as cytomegalovirus-associated. There were a few CMV-associated chains whose specificity for CMV antigens was confirmed in vitro.

Assay: immunoSEQ multiplex PCR; the TCRdb copy retains only in-frame clones and omits some. Among around 130,000 clones listed, about 85% were seen once. Of note for this clone: Its antigen is not known.

This CDR3 has 16 amino acids. Germline assignment: CDR1 GTSNPN and CDR2 SVGIG (reference sequence). The germline V and J ends were trimmed by 3 bases and 1 base, with 18 bases remaining between them. The chain recombines TRBV30 with TRBJ1-1; D is unclear. The sequence was collected from a woman younger than 45 in good health and CMV-seronegative. Sequenced sample: PBMCs. The CDR3 coding sequence is TGTGCCTGGAGCCTGAATCGGAGAGGGTCGAACACTGAAGCTTTCTTT. Protein product: CAWSLNRRGSNTEAFF.